Included here is one TCR beta chain sequence, with context. This sample stems from a study of shared clonotypes between healthy human individuals. For the study at large: Ranging from 18 to 49 in age, donors were a couple of women and a few men.

Around 220 ng DNA, approximately 30,000 T cell genomes, went into each sorted-subset replicate PCR. Here immunoSEQ multiplex PCR was the method, and the copy in TCRdb shows in-frame clones only, minus some. Of over 2 million clones in the sample, about 95% were seen once. Germline CDR1 is SGHRS and CDR2 is YFSETQ. The CDR3 is 16 amino acids. The germline V and J ends were trimmed by 0 bases and 3 bases, with 16 bases remaining between them. This clonotype was sampled from a man aged 18-30 years in good health. The chain has TRBV5-1 and TRBJ2-7; tentatively, D is TRBD1 (6 bases). Sequencing input: naive CD4+ T cells sorted from blood. The subset is: CD45RA+ positively selected. CDR3 nucleotides: TGCGCCAGCAGCTTGGTGGGGGCAGGGTTAGGCTACGAGCAGTACTTC. This gives the protein CASSLVGAGLGYEQYF.